This is a list of T cell receptor beta chains from one sample in a study of control samples from healthy donors and cancer patients. Profiled with immunoSEQ multiplex PCR; TCRdb holds only in-frame clones, not every one. The data contain 100,000 to 150,000 clones, about nine tenths of them singletons. The specimen was blood. All receptors derive from a man younger than 35 in good health. The CDR3 runs from the conserved cysteine through the conserved F or W. D genes are given only for firm matches. Rows give clone size only sometimes, using once, few, many, or a class for an expanded clone.

d_call	v_call	clone_size	j_call	cdr3_aa	cdr3_nt
-	TRBV18	-	TRBJ1-1	CASSPLEGNTEAFF	TGTGCCAGCTCACCGCTGGAAGGGAACACTGAAGCTTTCTTT
TRBD1	TRBV28	once	TRBJ2-4	CASSGTVEEILAKNIQYF	TGTGCCAGCAGCGGGACAGTTGAAGAGATACTAGCCAAAAACATTCAGTACTTC
-	TRBV30	-	TRBJ1-6	CAWEQGGSYNSPLHF	TGTGCCTGGGAACAGGGTGGGTCCTATAATTCACCCCTCCACTTT
TRBD1	TRBV30	-	TRBJ1-5	CAWSEGANQPQHF	TGTGCCTGGAGTGAGGGGGCAAATCAGCCCCAGCATTTT
-	TRBV2	-	TRBJ2-5	CASSTKQSLQETQYF	TGTGCCAGCAGTACGAAACAATCCCTACAAGAGACCCAGTACTTC
-	TRBV18	-	TRBJ1-4	CASSPGDIEKLFF	TGTGCCAGCTCACCCGGGGACATTGAAAAACTGTTTTTT
-	TRBV5-6	-	TRBJ2-5	CASSLQGRETQYF	TGTGCCAGCAGCTTGCAGGGGAGGGAGACCCAGTACTTC
-	TRBV7-2	-	TRBJ2-2	CASSFSTGELFF	TGTGCCAGCAGCTTCAGCACCGGGGAGCTGTTTTTT
-	TRBV27	-	TRBJ1-2	CASSLGRGYGYTF	TGTGCCAGCAGTTTAGGCAGGGGTTATGGCTACACCTTC
TRBD2	TRBV7-2	-	TRBJ2-3	CASSLDLAGAPDTQYF	TGTGCCAGCAGCTTGGACTTAGCGGGAGCCCCAGATACGCAGTATTTT
TRBD1	TRBV7-9	-	TRBJ2-1	CASSFGQGTYNEQFF	TGTGCCAGCAGTTTCGGACAGGGGACCTACAATGAGCAGTTCTTC
-	TRBV4-1	few	TRBJ2-7	CASSHGPGMNEQYF	TGCGCCAGCAGCCACGGGCCGGGGATGAACGAGCAGTACTTC
-	TRBV7-9	-	TRBJ1-2	CASSLAAGLDGYTF	TGTGCCAGCAGCTTAGCGGCAGGGTTGGATGGCTACACCTTC
-	TRBV28	-	TRBJ1-3	CASSLPGAQNTIYF	TGTGCCAGCAGTTTACCGGGTGCTCAAAACACCATATATTTT
-	TRBV7-2	-	TRBJ2-1	CATAGSSYNEQFF	TGTGCCACTGCCGGGAGCTCCTACAATGAGCAGTTCTTC
-	TRBV6-5	-	TRBJ1-1	CASSYSRGLNTEAFF	TGTGCCAGCAGTTACTCGAGGGGACTGAACACTGAAGCTTTCTTT
-	TRBV18	-	TRBJ1-5	CASSQGLNQPQHF	TGTGCCAGCTCGCAGGGACTCAATCAGCCCCAGCATTTT
-	TRBV6-5	-	TRBJ2-7	CASSTGIYEQYF	TGTGCCAGCAGCACCGGTATCTACGAGCAGTACTTC
-	TRBV10-2	-	TRBJ2-3	CASSDPGGTDTQYF	TGCGCCAGCAGTGATCCCGGGGGCACAGATACGCAGTATTTT
-	TRBV25-1	-	TRBJ2-1	CASSVVVNEQFF	TGTGCCAGCAGTGTTGTAGTGAATGAGCAGTTCTTC
TRBD1	TRBV6-2/TRBV6-3	-	TRBJ1-4	CASSTTGTNEKLFF	TGTGCCAGCAGCACGACAGGGACTAATGAAAAACTGTTTTTT
-	TRBV11-2	-	TRBJ2-2	CASSLEAPGELFF	TGTGCCAGCAGCTTAGAGGCCCCCGGGGAGCTGTTTTTT
-	TRBV5-1	-	TRBJ1-1	CASSLAGGYTEAFF	TGCGCCAGCAGCTTGGCGGGGGGATACACTGAAGCTTTCTTT
TRBD1	TRBV5-5	-	TRBJ2-1	CASRLTSGTGGGDEQFF	TGTGCCAGCAGACTGACCTCCGGGACAGGGGGCGGGGATGAGCAGTTCTTC
-	TRBV3-1/TRBV3-2	few	TRBJ1-1	CASSQGRGTEAFF	TGTGCCAGCAGCCAGGGGAGGGGCACTGAAGCTTTCTTT
-	TRBV29-1	-	TRBJ1-1	CSVQDRKAFF	TGCAGCGTCCAAGACAGGAAAGCTTTCTTT
-	TRBV3-1/TRBV3-2	few	TRBJ2-7	CASSQEMWGASEGREQYF	TGTGCCAGCAGCCAAGAGATGTGGGGGGCATCAGAAGGGCGCGAGCAGTACTTC
-	TRBV5-1	-	TRBJ2-3	CASSLGGIGTDTQYF	TGCGCCAGCAGCTTAGGGGGTATTGGCACAGATACGCAGTATTTT
TRBD1	TRBV24-1	-	TRBJ1-6	CATSYRGGQGGFGSPLHF	TGTGCCACCAGTTATCGAGGCGGACAGGGGGGTTTCGGTTCACCCCTCCACTTT
-	TRBV11-2	-	TRBJ1-2	CASSSPRGANYGYTF	TGTGCCAGCAGCTCCCCGAGGGGGGCTAACTATGGCTACACCTTC
TRBD1	TRBV7-7	-	TRBJ2-2	CASSYSGTGMTGELFF	TGTGCCAGCAGCTACTCCGGGACAGGGATGACCGGGGAGCTGTTTTTT
-	TRBV29-1	-	TRBJ2-1	CSVESRLASYNEQFF	TGCAGCGTCGAAAGTCGTCTAGCGTCCTACAATGAGCAGTTCTTC
-	TRBV4-1	-	TRBJ1-6	CASSQGDIGNSPLHF	TGCGCCAGCAGCCAAGGGGACATTGGTAATTCACCCCTCCACTTT
-	TRBV3-1/TRBV3-2	-	TRBJ2-1	CASSPQKRADNEQFF	TGTGCCAGCAGCCCCCAGAAGCGGGCCGACAATGAGCAGTTCTTC
-	TRBV7-8	-	TRBJ2-2	CASSLSSSENTGELFF	TGTGCCAGCAGCTTATCATCTAGCGAGAACACCGGGGAGCTGTTTTTT
-	TRBV13	-	TRBJ1-2	CASSSRGWVTYGYTF	TGTGCCAGCAGCTCAAGGGGCTGGGTGACCTATGGCTACACCTTC
-	TRBV5-4	once	TRBJ1-1	CASSSDSVNTEAFF	TGTGCCAGCAGCTCCGATTCCGTGAACACTGAAGCTTTCTTT
-	TRBV2	-	TRBJ2-4	CASSEGLGGQLAKNIQYF	TGTGCCAGCAGTGAGGGGTTGGGTGGGCAGCTAGCCAAAAACATTCAGTACTTC
-	TRBV11-2	-	TRBJ1-1	CASSFGTEAFF	TGTGCCAGCAGCTTCGGCACTGAAGCTTTCTTT
TRBD1	TRBV28	-	TRBJ1-1	CASSFGQGARNTEAFF	TGTGCCAGCAGTTTCGGGCAGGGGGCTAGGAACACTGAAGCTTTCTTT
-	TRBV28	-	TRBJ2-3	CASSLPPETRTQYF	TGTGCCAGCAGTCTACCCCCCGAGACTCGGACGCAGTATTTT
-	TRBV30	-	TRBJ1-1	CAWRGQLNTEAFF	TGTGCCTGGCGTGGACAGCTAAACACTGAAGCTTTCTTT
-	TRBV2	-	TRBJ1-6	CASSGGTESPLHF	TGTGCCAGCAGTGGGGGGACTGAATCACCCCTCCACTTT
-	TRBV9	-	TRBJ2-1	CASSVAVGATGNEQFF	TGTGCCAGCAGCGTAGCGGTAGGGGCAACGGGCAATGAGCAGTTCTTC
-	TRBV5-1	-	TRBJ2-2	CASSLGPSGATGELFF	TGCGCCAGCAGCTTGGGCCCCTCAGGAGCTACCGGGGAGCTGTTTTTT
-	TRBV5-8	-	TRBJ2-7	CASSFEFRNEQYF	TGTGCCAGCAGCTTCGAGTTTAGAAACGAGCAGTACTTC
-	TRBV11-2	-	TRBJ2-1	CASSLRRGSPYSSYNEQFF	TGTGCCAGCAGCTTACGTCGTGGTAGCCCCTACAGCTCCTACAATGAGCAGTTCTTC
TRBD1	TRBV11-2	-	TRBJ2-1	CASSLGDRVPDEQFF	TGTGCCAGCAGCTTAGGGGACAGGGTCCCCGATGAGCAGTTCTTC